This T cell receptor beta chain was recorded in a study of blood T cell repertoires in COVID-19. In the study overall: Acute-phase and convalescent COVID-19 samples originated in the United States, Italy and Spain. PBMCs, B-cell-depleted T cells, or T cells provided the cDNA or gDNA that made up the material.

This clone was seen a single time. V lost 7 bases to trimming and J lost 8 bases; unmatched junction nucleotides: 6. The CDR3 runs 14 residues. CDR1 and CDR2 from the germline V gene are MNHEY and SMNVEV (reference sequence). Original processing methods: Quantification of nucleated cells was approximated via reference gene primer amplification. Sequenced by immunoSEQ multiplex PCR; TCRdb stores in-frame clones only, minus some. That table furnishes V, J and clone size, whereas the DNA furnished D and trimming. The profile shows 140,000 to 150,000 clones, around 84% of them singletons. The chain combines TRBV27 with TRBJ2-1; 12 bases fit TRBD2. The receptor comes from a man between 60 and 75 years old with active or convalescent COVID-19. Sequencing was carried out using peripheral blood. As DNA, the CDR3 is TGTGCCAGCAAAGCTAGCGGGAGGGTTCATGAGCAGTTCTTC. Residues: CASKASGRVHEQFF.